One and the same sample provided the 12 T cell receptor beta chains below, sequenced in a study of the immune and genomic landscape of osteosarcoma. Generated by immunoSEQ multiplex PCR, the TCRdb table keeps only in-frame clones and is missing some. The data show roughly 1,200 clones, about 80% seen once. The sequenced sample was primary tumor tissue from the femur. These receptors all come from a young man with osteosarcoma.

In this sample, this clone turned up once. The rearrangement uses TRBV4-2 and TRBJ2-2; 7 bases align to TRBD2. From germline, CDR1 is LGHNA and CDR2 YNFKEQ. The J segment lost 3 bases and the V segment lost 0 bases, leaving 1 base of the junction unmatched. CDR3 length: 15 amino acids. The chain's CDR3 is CASSQEGGDTGELFF. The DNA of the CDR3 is TGTGCCAGCAGCCAAGAGGGGGGGGACACCGGGGAGCTGTTTTTT.

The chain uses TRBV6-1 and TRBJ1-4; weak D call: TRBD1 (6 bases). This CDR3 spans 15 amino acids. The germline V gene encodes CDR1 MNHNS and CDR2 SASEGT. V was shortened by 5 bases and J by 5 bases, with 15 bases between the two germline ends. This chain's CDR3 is CASSFTTGQNEKLFF. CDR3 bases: TGTGCCAGCAGTTTTACGACAGGTCAAAATGAAAAACTGTTTTTT.

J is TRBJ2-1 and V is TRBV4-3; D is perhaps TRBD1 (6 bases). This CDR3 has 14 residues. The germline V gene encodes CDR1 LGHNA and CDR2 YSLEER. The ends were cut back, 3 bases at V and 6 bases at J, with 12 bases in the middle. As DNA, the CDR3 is TGCGCCAGCAGCCACCTTGACAGGAGCAATGAGCAGTTCTTC. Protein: CASSHLDRSNEQFF.

The CDR3, as DNA: TGTGCCAGCACCCACTTCGACAGGACTAACTATGGCTACACCTTC. Its translation: CASTHFDRTNYGYTF. The V call is TRBV7-2, the J call TRBJ1-2; D might be TRBD1 (6 bases). This CDR3 region has 15 residues. V was pared by 7 bases and J by 0 bases, with 15 bases between. Per germline, CDR1 SGHTA and CDR2 FQGNSA.

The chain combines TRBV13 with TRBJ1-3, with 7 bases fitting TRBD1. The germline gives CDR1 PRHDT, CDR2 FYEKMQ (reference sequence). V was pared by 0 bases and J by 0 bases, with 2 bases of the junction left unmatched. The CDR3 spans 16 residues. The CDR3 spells CASSLGQGFSGNTIYF. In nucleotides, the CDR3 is TGTGCCAGCAGCTTAGGACAGGGGTTCTCTGGAAACACCATATATTTT.

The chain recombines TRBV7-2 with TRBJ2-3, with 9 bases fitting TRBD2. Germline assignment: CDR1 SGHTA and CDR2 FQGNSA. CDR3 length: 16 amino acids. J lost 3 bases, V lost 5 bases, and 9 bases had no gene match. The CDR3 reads CASSPKRRGGTDTQYF. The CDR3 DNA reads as TGTGCCAGCAGCCCAAAGCGGCGGGGGGGGACAGATACGCAGTATTTT. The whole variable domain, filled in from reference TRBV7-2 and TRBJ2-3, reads GAGVSQSPSNKVTEKGKDVELRCDPISGHTALYWYRQSLGQGLEFLIYFQGNSAPDKSGLPSDRFSAERTGGSVSTLTIQRTQQEDSAVYLCASSPKRRGGTDTQYFGPGTRLTVL.

The CDR3 region is CASSRRSGGAKDTQYF. As DNA, the CDR3 is TGTGCCAGCAGCCGTCGGAGCGGGGGGGCGAAAGATACGCAGTATTTT. The chain combines TRBV7-2 with TRBJ2-3; the match to TRBD2 covers 10 bases. J lost 5 bases, V lost 5 bases, and 10 bases had no gene match. The CDR3 has 16 amino acids. Per germline, CDR1 SGHTA and CDR2 FQGNSA.

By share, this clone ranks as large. This chain's CDR3 is CASSLHRDGQPQHF. DNA for the CDR3: TGCGCCAGCAGTCTCCACAGGGACGGTCAGCCCCAGCATTTT. This rearrangement joins TRBV23-1 to TRBJ1-5, with a tentative D call TRBD1 (6 bases). TRBV23-1 is designated an ORF whose function remains uncertain. The CDR3 loop spans 14 amino acids. V was clipped by 4 bases and J by 6 bases, with 13 bases between them.

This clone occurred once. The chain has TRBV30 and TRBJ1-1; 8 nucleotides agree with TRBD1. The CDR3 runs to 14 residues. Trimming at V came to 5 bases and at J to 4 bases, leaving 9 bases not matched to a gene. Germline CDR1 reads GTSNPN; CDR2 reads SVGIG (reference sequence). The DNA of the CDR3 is TGTGCCTGGGCCATATTAACAGGGGGCACTGAAGCTTTCTTT. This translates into CAWAILTGGTEAFF.

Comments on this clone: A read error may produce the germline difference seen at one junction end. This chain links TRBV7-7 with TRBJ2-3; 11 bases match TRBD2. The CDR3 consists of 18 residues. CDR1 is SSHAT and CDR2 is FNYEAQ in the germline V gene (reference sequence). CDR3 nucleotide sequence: TGTGCTAGCAGCCCCAGAAGGCTAGCGGGGGGTAGCACAGATACGCAGTATTTT. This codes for CASSPRRLAGGSTDTQYF.

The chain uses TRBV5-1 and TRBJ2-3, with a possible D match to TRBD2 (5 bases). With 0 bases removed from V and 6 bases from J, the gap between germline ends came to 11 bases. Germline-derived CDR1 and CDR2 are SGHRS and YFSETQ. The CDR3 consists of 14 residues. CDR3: CASSLELREDTQYF. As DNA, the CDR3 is TGCGCCAGCAGCTTGGAACTAAGGGAGGATACGCAGTATTTT.

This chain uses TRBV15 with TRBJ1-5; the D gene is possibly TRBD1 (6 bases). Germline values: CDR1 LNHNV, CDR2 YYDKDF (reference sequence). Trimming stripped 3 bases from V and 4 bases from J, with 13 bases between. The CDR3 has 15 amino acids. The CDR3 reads CATSSSDSLNQPQHF. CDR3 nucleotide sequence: TGTGCCACCAGCAGTTCGGACAGCCTTAATCAGCCCCAGCATTTT.